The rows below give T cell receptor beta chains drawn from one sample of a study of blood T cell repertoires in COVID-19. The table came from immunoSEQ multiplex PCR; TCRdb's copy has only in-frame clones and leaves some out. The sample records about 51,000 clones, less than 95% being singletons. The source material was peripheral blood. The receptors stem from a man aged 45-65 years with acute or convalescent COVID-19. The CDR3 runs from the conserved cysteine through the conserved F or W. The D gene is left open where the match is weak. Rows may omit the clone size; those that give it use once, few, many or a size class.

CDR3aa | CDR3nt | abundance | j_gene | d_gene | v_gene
CASSEVVENYGYTF | TGTGCCAGCAGCGAGGTCGTGGAAAACTATGGCTACACCTTC | NA | TRBJ1-2 | NA | TRBV7-8
CASSPRTGGVYGYTF | TGTGCCAGCAGTCCCCGGACAGGGGGCGTCTATGGCTACACCTTC | NA | TRBJ1-2 | TRBD1 | TRBV6-5
CASTPDRGLGSPLHF | TGTGCCAGCACCCCGGACAGGGGGTTGGGTTCACCCCTCCACTTT | NA | TRBJ1-6 | TRBD1 | TRBV2
CATSTSGGTDTQYF | TGTGCCACATCGACTAGCGGGGGCACAGATACGCAGTATTTT | few | TRBJ2-3 | TRBD2 | TRBV10-3
CAWSGQAFYGYTF | TGTGCCTGGAGCGGACAGGCATTCTATGGCTACACCTTC | NA | TRBJ1-2 | TRBD1 | TRBV30
CANAGLTTDYGYTF | TGTGCCAACGCGGGACTAACGACGGACTATGGCTACACCTTC | NA | TRBJ1-2 | NA | TRBV6-5
CASSRTYSSYEQYF | TGTGCCAGCTCCCGGACTTACAGCTCCTACGAGCAGTACTTC | NA | TRBJ2-7 | NA | TRBV27
CASSLDSTATNEKLFF | TGTGCCAGCAGTTTGGACAGTACTGCAACTAATGAAAAACTGTTTTTT | NA | TRBJ1-4 | NA | TRBV6-5
CASGLDGTGVGGYTF | TGTGCTAGTGGTTTGGATGGGACAGGCGTTGGGGGCTACACCTTC | NA | TRBJ1-2 | TRBD1 | TRBV12-5
CASSRGVQETQYF | TGTGCCAGCAGTCGGGGGGTGCAAGAGACCCAGTACTTC | NA | TRBJ2-5 | TRBD2 | TRBV7-3
CASSVAAGAYGYTF | TGTGCCAGCAGCGTCGCGGCAGGGGCTTATGGCTACACCTTC | once | TRBJ1-2 | NA | TRBV9
CASSPPIGSGGTQYF | TGTGCCAGCTCACCACCGATCGGTAGCGGGGGCACGCAGTATTTT | NA | TRBJ2-3 | TRBD2 | TRBV18
CASSQQQGRYEQYF | TGCGCCAGCAGCCAACAACAGGGGAGGTACGAGCAGTACTTC | NA | TRBJ2-7 | NA | TRBV4-1
CSVAPSGGNTIYF | TGCAGCGTTGCCCCATCCGGTGGAAACACCATATATTTT | NA | TRBJ1-3 | NA | TRBV29-1
CASSDSSYNEQFF | TGTGCCAGCAGTGACAGCTCCTACAATGAGCAGTTCTTC | NA | TRBJ2-1 | NA | TRBV25-1
CASSPPQGNYGYTF | TGTGCCAGCTCACCCCCGCAGGGGAACTATGGCTACACCTTC | NA | TRBJ1-2 | NA | TRBV18
CASSLPQRAEAFF | TGCGCCAGCAGCTTGCCACAGCGGGCTGAAGCTTTCTTT | once | TRBJ1-1 | NA | TRBV5-1
CASSSELTDTQYF | TGTGCCAGCAGTTCCGAGCTCACAGATACGCAGTATTTT | NA | TRBJ2-3 | NA | TRBV28
CASSLDTSGNTIYF | TGTGCCAGCAGCTTGGACACCTCTGGAAACACCATATATTTT | NA | TRBJ1-3 | NA | TRBV5-6